The clone carrying this TCR beta chain was counted once. Its antigen is unidentified. Repertoires were generated with immunoSEQ multiplex PCR, while TCRdb's copy carries only in-frame clones and drops some. The sample includes around 23,000 clones, roughly 86% of them seen just once. The CDR3 runs 13 residues. Trimming stripped 5 bases from V and 6 bases from J, with 10 bases between. CDR1 and CDR2 (germline): MNHNS, SASEGT. This record belongs to a study of lymphopenia after photon versus proton radiotherapy. Whole-study results and caveats: Under photons, naive T cells and diversity fell while effector/memory populations rose. A bigger post-nadir fall in TCR diversity correlated inversely with survival time in deceased patients. After lymphocyte nadir, photon-treated repertoires showed oligoclonal expansion, especially CD8+ Temra.

The sequences come from peripheral blood, collected from a patient treated with photon-based radiotherapy. The TCR was taken from a man aged 50 to 59 with gastric cancer. V gene TRBV6-1 combines with J gene TRBJ2-2, with TRBD1 as a possible D gene (5 bases). The CDR3 reads CASSRQGSGELFF. DNA for the CDR3: TGTGCCAGCAGTCGGCAGGGTTCCGGGGAGCTGTTTTTT.